This entry features one T cell receptor beta chain sequence. As yet, its antigen is unknown. Extracted RNA was reverse transcribed into cDNA, the sequencing template. Sequenced by immunoSEQ multiplex PCR; TCRdb stores in-frame clones only, minus some. The sample lists about 190,000 clones, 45% to 75% occurring once. These data are taken from a study of CD8+ T cells in alopecia areata. General study points: Against the mouse data, patients shared TCRs less clearly, possibly for HLA reasons. Affected lesional scalp, above all in alopecia totalis/universalis, was more clonal than normal scalp.

V gave up 2 bases and J gave up 1 base, with 6 bases separating them. CDR3 length equals 14 residues. CDR1 MGHDK and CDR2 SYGVNS come from the germline V gene. Treatment denoted: oral pan-JAK inhibitor, 5-10 mg twice daily. Alopecia areata patients provided lesional scalp punch biopsies and peripheral blood. PBMCs provided sorted CD4+ and CD8+ T cells. Sequencing was performed on CD4+ T cells sorted from blood, taken at week 4, from a patient treated with tofacitinib. This chain connects TRBV25-1 to TRBJ2-4; tentative D call: TRBD1 (6 bases). This receptor was identified in a human donor with alopecia areata. The CDR3: CASSEQGAKNIQYF. For the CDR3, the DNA is TGTGCCAGCAGTGAACAGGGGGCCAAAAACATTCAGTACTTC.